A single sample is the source of the 7 T cell receptor beta chains below, sequenced in a study of neoadjuvant anti-PD-1 for oral cavity cancer. Measured with immunoSEQ multiplex PCR; TCRdb has only the in-frame clones, and not every one. The sample includes 15,000 or so clones, about two thirds seen only once; the top ten take over 2.5%. The specimen comprised PBMCs, sampled before nivolumab (anti-PD-1) treatment. These receptors all stem from a person between 35 and 79 years old with oral cavity squamous cell carcinoma.

V usage is TRBV7-2 and J usage is TRBJ2-7, with 9 bases aligning to TRBD2. The germline V gene encodes CDR1 SGHTA and CDR2 FQGNSA. After removal of 4 bases from V and 5 bases from J, the junction contained 9 bases not matched to a gene. This CDR3 has 15 amino acids. The DNA of the CDR3 is TGTGCCAGCAGCTACCAAGCGGGAGGAGGAGACGAGCAGTACTTC. Translation: CASSYQAGGGDEQYF.

In its sample, this clone was seen once. This chain links TRBV6-5 with TRBJ1-2; 7 positions agree with TRBD1. The length of the CDR3 is 14 residues. The germline V gene has CDR1 MNHEY and CDR2 SVGAGI. V was pared by 6 bases and J by 0 bases, with 4 bases of the junction left unmatched. CDR3 sequence: CASSQGGTNYGYTF. CDR3 nucleotide sequence: TGTGCCAGCAGCCAGGGGGGAACTAACTATGGCTACACCTTC.

The chain has TRBV27 and TRBJ2-3; no firm D call. CDR3 size: 15 residues. Germline V gene sequence: CDR1 MNHEY, CDR2 SMNVEV (reference sequence). V was clipped by 3 bases and J by 6 bases, with 16 bases between them. CDR3 sequence reads: CASSFLGKMADTQYF. The DNA for the CDR3 is TGTGCCAGCAGTTTCCTCGGAAAGATGGCCGATACGCAGTATTTT.

This clone has only one observation. The chain uses TRBV9 and TRBJ2-1; 9 nucleotides match TRBD2. V was clipped by 0 bases and J by 2 bases; unmatched bases: 3. Per the germline V gene, CDR1 is SGDLS and CDR2 is YYNGEE. The CDR3 covers 16 residues. The CDR3 region has the DNA TGTGCCAGCAGCGTAGGGACTAGCGTGACCTACAATGAGCAGTTCTTC. Translating it yields CASSVGTSVTYNEQFF.

V and J are TRBV6-5 and TRBJ2-5, with 8 bases fitting TRBD1. CDR1 is MNHEY and CDR2 is SVGAGI in the germline V gene. The junction had 11 bases not matched to a gene; V was cut back by 6 bases and J by 5 bases. The CDR3 runs 15 residues. The CDR3 region has the DNA TGTGCCAGCAGGTACAGGGGGAACCTTCAGGAGACCCAGTACTTC. This translates into CASRYRGNLQETQYF.

The chain couples TRBV20-1 to TRBJ1-2; D might be TRBD1 (5 bases). V was clipped by 6 bases and J by 4 bases, with 9 bases between them. The CDR3 contains 11 residues. Germline V gives CDR1 DFQATT, CDR2 SNEGSKA (reference sequence). CDR3 sequence: CSAGDGYGYTF. The CDR3 region has the DNA TGCAGTGCAGGGGACGGCTATGGCTACACCTTC.

A few counts support this clone. The chain has TRBV2 and TRBJ2-5; D remains ambiguous. This CDR3 is 13 amino acids long. Germline V gene lookup returns CDR1 SNHLY and CDR2 FYNNEI. Trimming took off 7 bases at V and 0 bases at J, with 9 bases between the two ends. The CDR3 spells CASIRAYQETQYF. The CDR3 DNA reads as TGTGCCAGCATACGTGCGTACCAAGAGACCCAGTACTTC. The complete variable domain, with remaining parts taken from reference TRBV2 and TRBJ2-5, reads EPEVTQTPSHQVTQMGQEVILRCVPISNHLYFYWYRQILGQKVEFLVSFYNNEISEKSEIFDDQFSVERPDGSNFTLKIRSTKLEDSAMYFCASIRAYQETQYFGPGTRLLVL.